This section outlines one TCR beta chain sequence together with its context. Germline lookup yields CDR1 SNHLY and CDR2 FYNNEI. V dropped 6 bases and J dropped 4 bases, with 22 bases sitting between them. The CDR3 totals 16 residues. These data belong to a study of T cells after yellow fever vaccination. TCRdb re-called the 5' RACE reads through MiXCR, storing one row per CDR3 protein. Of roughly 400,000 distinct CDR3 sequences detected, around 20% appear once; the ten largest clones hold 15% to 20%. The chain is built from TRBV2 and TRBJ2-7, with D perhaps TRBD1 (6 bases). This receptor was taken from a man aged 18 to 30 who received the YFV17D yellow fever vaccine. The sample consisted of PBMCs, taken before the yellow fever booster vaccination. CDR3 in DNA: TGTGCCAGCAGCCCTAAGGCGGCAGGGGTCAAGTACGAGCAGTACTTC. It codes for CASSPKAAGVKYEQYF.